A selection of T cell receptor beta chains follows, all from one sample in a study of cytomegalovirus exposure and HLA in healthy donors. Method: immunoSEQ multiplex PCR; TCRdb's copy keeps in-frame clones and lacks some. Among some 190,000 clones listed, about 10% were seen once. Sequenced sample: PBMCs. Receptors originate from a woman aged 25 to 39 in good health and CMV-seropositive. The CDR3 runs from the conserved cysteine through the conserved F or W. A D gene is named only where the DNA matches it firmly. Size values are once, few and many counts, or a class for expanded clones, and some rows have none.

CDR3 protein	CDR3 DNA	D gene	V gene	J gene	CDR3 length	clone size
CAIGDILTYEQYF	TGTGCCATCGGGGACATATTAACCTACGAGCAGTACTTC	-	TRBV10-3	TRBJ2-7	13	-
CASSWTGNTEAFF	TGTGCCAGCAGTTGGACGGGAAACACTGAAGCTTTCTTT	-	TRBV28	TRBJ1-1	13	-
CASSKHWTRAYEQYF	TGTGCCAGCAGCAAACATTGGACAAGAGCCTACGAGCAGTACTTC	-	TRBV21-1	TRBJ2-7	15	-
CASSGGGGNEKLFF	TGTGCCAGCAGTGGAGGGGGGGGCAATGAAAAACTGTTTTTT	-	TRBV2	TRBJ1-4	14	-
CATSRDVSGNTIYF	TGTGCCACCAGCAGAGACGTGTCCGGAAACACCATATATTTT	-	TRBV15	TRBJ1-3	14	-
CASSTWLAGVLSYNEQFF	TGTGCCAGTAGTACCTGGCTAGCGGGAGTTCTCTCCTACAATGAGCAGTTCTTC	TRBD2	TRBV19	TRBJ2-1	18	few
CASRPQGTGELFF	TGTGCCAGCAGACCGCAGGGAACCGGGGAGCTGTTTTTT	-	TRBV11-1	TRBJ2-2	13	few
CASSLVVGQINTGELFF	TGTGCCAGCAGCTTAGTGGTGGGACAGATCAACACCGGGGAGCTGTTTTTT	TRBD1	TRBV7-7	TRBJ2-2	17	few
CASSSLGREVNNEQFF	TGCGCCAGCAGCTCACTTGGGCGGGAGGTGAATAATGAGCAGTTCTTC	TRBD2	TRBV4-1	TRBJ2-1	16	-
CASGPMTGANQPQHF	TGTGCCAGCGGCCCCATGACAGGGGCCAATCAGCCCCAGCATTTT	TRBD1	TRBV27	TRBJ1-5	15	-
CAWSVSAGLLYEQYF	TGTGCCTGGAGTGTATCAGCGGGACTACTTTACGAGCAGTACTTC	TRBD2	TRBV30	TRBJ2-7	15	-
CASSSGTSGYEQYF	TGTGCCAGCAGCTCCGGGACTAGCGGCTACGAGCAGTACTTC	TRBD2	TRBV7-9	TRBJ2-7	14	-
CASSLVAGMNTEAFF	TGCGCCAGCAGCTTGGTTGCGGGGATGAACACTGAAGCTTTCTTT	-	TRBV5-1	TRBJ1-1	15	-
CASSQDAGTVYEQYF	TGTGCCAGCAGCCAAGATGCCGGGACAGTCTACGAGCAGTACTTC	TRBD1	TRBV14	TRBJ2-7	15	few
CSVDNRGRPFF	TGCAGCGTAGACAACAGGGGGCGGCCTTTCTTT	TRBD1	TRBV29-1	TRBJ1-1	11	few
CASGLTSGTDTQYF	TGTGCCAGCGGATTGACTAGCGGAACAGATACGCAGTATTTT	TRBD2	TRBV2	TRBJ2-3	14	few
CASSLSGASSYNEQFF	TGTGCCAGCAGCCTTAGCGGGGCGAGCTCCTACAATGAGCAGTTCTTC	TRBD2	TRBV9	TRBJ2-1	16	few
CASSLGDGQGKLFF	TGTGCCAGCAGCTTAGGAGATGGTCAGGGAAAACTGTTTTTT	-	TRBV7-9	TRBJ1-4	14	few
CAWSGGNLNTGELFF	TGTGCCTGGAGTGGAGGTAATCTGAACACCGGGGAGCTGTTTTTT	-	TRBV30	TRBJ2-2	15	few
CASSDRGLAGTDTQYF	TGCGCCAGCAGTGATCGAGGGCTAGCGGGAACAGATACGCAGTATTTT	TRBD2	TRBV10-1	TRBJ2-3	16	once
CAWSRTAFGQYF	TGTGCCTGGAGCCGGACAGCCTTTGGGCAGTACTTC	-	TRBV30	TRBJ2-7	12	few
CASSVLAGKETQYF	TGTGCCAGCAGCGTCTTAGCGGGGAAAGAGACCCAGTACTTC	TRBD2	TRBV9	TRBJ2-5	14	few
CASSPGTASYEQYF	TGTGCCAGCAGCCCAGGGACAGCTAGCTACGAGCAGTACTTC	TRBD1	TRBV13	TRBJ2-7	14	few
CARGQGGEKLFF	TGTGCCAGGGGACAGGGTGGTGAAAAACTGTTTTTT	-	TRBV21-1	TRBJ1-4	12	-
CASSRQVMNTEAFF	TGTGCCAGCAGTCGACAGGTAATGAACACTGAAGCTTTCTTT	-	TRBV2	TRBJ1-1	14	few
CASSFDSYEQYF	TGTGCCAGCAGCTTTGACAGCTACGAGCAGTACTTC	-	TRBV9	TRBJ2-7	12	few
CASSFEDEKLFF	TGTGCCAGCAGCTTTGAGGATGAAAAACTGTTTTTT	-	TRBV11-2	TRBJ1-4	12	once
CASSKKTRGYEQYF	TGTGCCAGCAGTAAAAAGACCAGGGGTTACGAGCAGTACTTC	-	TRBV27	TRBJ2-7	14	few
CASSYSGGEAFF	TGTGCCAGCAGTTACTCAGGCGGTGAAGCTTTCTTT	-	TRBV6-6	TRBJ1-1	12	-
CAWSGREQYF	TGTGCCTGGAGTGGGCGGGAGCAGTACTTC	-	TRBV30	TRBJ2-7	10	-
CASSSWDRRNTIYF	TGTGCCAGCAGCTCCTGGGACAGGAGGAACACCATATATTTT	TRBD1	TRBV7-9	TRBJ1-3	14	few
CASSLLPAGDQPQHF	TGCGCCAGCAGCCTCCTCCCGGCAGGGGATCAGCCCCAGCATTTT	-	TRBV4-1	TRBJ1-5	15	-
CASEKGLGEKLFF	TGTGCCAGCGAGAAGGGGTTGGGTGAAAAACTGTTTTTT	-	TRBV2	TRBJ1-4	13	-
CATSSQDRANEKLFF	TGTGCCACCAGCAGCCAGGACAGGGCAAACGAAAAACTGTTTTTT	TRBD1	TRBV15	TRBJ1-4	15	few
CASSEGPTPTSGNTIYF	TGTGCCAGCAGTGAAGGGCCGACACCGACCTCTGGAAACACCATATATTTT	-	TRBV6-1	TRBJ1-3	17	-
CASSPDGAVGETQYF	TGTGCCAGCAGTCCGGATGGGGCAGTAGGAGAGACCCAGTACTTC	-	TRBV6-6	TRBJ2-5	15	-
CASSIGGRAQETQYF	TGTGCCAGCAGCATCGGCGGGAGGGCCCAAGAGACCCAGTACTTC	TRBD2	TRBV9	TRBJ2-5	15	few
CASSELQLAGAYEQYF	TGTGCCAGCAGTGAACTCCAGCTAGCGGGCGCCTACGAGCAGTACTTC	TRBD2	TRBV6-1	TRBJ2-7	16	few
CASSLAPGQGGLNTEAFF	TGCGCCAGCAGCTTGGCCCCGGGACAGGGGGGCTTGAACACTGAAGCTTTCTTT	TRBD1	TRBV5-1	TRBJ1-1	18	-
CAWKWLMNTEAFF	TGTGCCTGGAAATGGCTTATGAACACTGAAGCTTTCTTT	-	TRBV30	TRBJ1-1	13	few
CASSTRTGPAETQYF	TGTGCCAGTAGTACCCGGACAGGCCCAGCGGAGACCCAGTACTTC	TRBD1	TRBV19	TRBJ2-5	15	-